These 9 T cell receptor beta chains were all obtained from the same sample, sequenced in a study of beta chain features in type 1 diabetes. What was sequenced were expressed TCRB transcripts, since all of the isolated RNA had been reverse transcribed. Libraries were prepared by immunoSEQ multiplex PCR; TCRdb keeps only in-frame clonotypes and omits some of them. The sample has fewer than 200,000 clones, over 9% seen once. Study findings and constraints: Moderate yet significant TCRB CDR3 shortening was seen in Type 1 diabetes patients in all four CD4+ subsets.

Their antigen targets remain unknown. Source material: central memory CD4+ T cells from blood. Receptors originate from a man younger than 40 with type 1 diabetes.

J is TRBJ2-1 and V is TRBV7-2, with 8 positions matching TRBD1. Germline CDR1 and CDR2: SGHTA and FQGNSA. J was trimmed by 9 bases and V by 4 bases; bases with no gene match: 11. The CDR3 has 15 residues. Here the CDR3 DNA reads TGTGCCAGCAGCTCGAGCATGGACAGGGTAGGTGAGCAGTTCTTC. Protein: CASSSSMDRVGEQFF.

This clone was observed a few times. The chain has TRBV28 and TRBJ2-4; D gene uncertain. The CDR3 runs to 11 residues. Germline loops: CDR1 MDHEN, CDR2 SYDVKM. Deletions cut 5 bases from V and 7 bases from J, with 6 bases between. CDR3 protein: CASSEVNIQYF. DNA for the CDR3: TGTGCCAGCAGTGAGGTCAACATTCAGTACTTC.

This clone was observed a handful of times. The J gene is TRBJ2-1, the V gene TRBV30; 10 bases match TRBD2. The CDR3 spans 12 residues. V shed 3 bases and J 13 bases; nucleotides not matched to a gene: 6. Germline V gives CDR1 GTSNPN, CDR2 SVGIG (reference sequence). The CDR3 loop is CAWRSSGGRQFF. The CDR3 bases are TGTGCCTGGAGATCTAGCGGGGGACGACAGTTCTTC.

The sample holds a few counts of this clone. The chain is built from TRBV7-2 and TRBJ1-1; D not certain. Germline CDR1 reads SGHTA; CDR2 reads FQGNSA. The length of the CDR3 is 13 residues. The V end was cut by 3 bases, the J end by 1 base, with 6 bases between. The CDR3 coding sequence is TGTGCCAGCAGCTTGTCAGGGAACACTGAAGCTTTCTTT. Translation: CASSLSGNTEAFF. The full variable domain, completed using reference TRBV7-2 and TRBJ1-1, is GAGVSQSPSNKVTEKGKDVELRCDPISGHTALYWYRQSLGQGLEFLIYFQGNSAPDKSGLPSDRFSAERTGGSVSTLTIQRTQQEDSAVYLCASSLSGNTEAFFGQGTRLTVV.

This sequence joins TRBV19 and TRBJ2-1; 8 bases are shared with TRBD2. Germline V gene data show CDR1 as LNHDA and CDR2 as SQIVND (reference sequence). V lost 7 bases to trimming and J lost 8 bases; unmatched junction nucleotides: 19. The CDR3 covers 17 residues. Here the CDR3 DNA reads TGTGCCAGTAACATAGCGGGAATACCCACGGGAATCCATGAGCAGTTCTTC. Translation gives CASNIAGIPTGIHEQFF. Variable domain in full (rest from reference TRBV19 and TRBJ2-1): DGGITQSPKYLFRKEGQNVTLSCEQNLNHDAMYWYRQDPGQGLRLIYYSQIVNDFQKGDIAEGYSVSREKKESFPLTVTSAQKNPTAFYLCASNIAGIPTGIHEQFFGPGTRLTVL.

Only a few counts were recorded for this clone. V is TRBV5-1 and J is TRBJ1-1, with unresolved D. This CDR3 is 14 amino acids long. Germline V gene data show CDR1 as SGHRS and CDR2 as YFSETQ. The V and J ends lost 2 bases and 3 bases respectively, with 11 bases between them. This CDR3 reads CASSFYGRDTEAFF. In nucleotides, the CDR3 is TGCGCCAGCAGCTTCTATGGGAGGGACACTGAAGCTTTCTTT.

V and J are TRBV19 and TRBJ2-1; 7 bases are shared with TRBD1. CDR3 size: 14 residues. V lost 6 bases to trimming and J lost 2 bases; unmatched junction nucleotides: 4. Germline CDR1 reads LNHDA; CDR2 reads SQIVND (reference sequence). CDR3 amino acids: CASSATGPYNEQFF. The CDR3 region has the DNA TGTGCCAGTAGCGCGACAGGGCCCTACAATGAGCAGTTCTTC.

J is TRBJ2-1 and V is TRBV11-3; perhaps TRBD1 as D (5 bases). With 2 bases removed from V and 3 bases from J, the gap between germline ends came to 8 bases. Germline lookup yields CDR1 SGHNT and CDR2 YENEEA. The CDR3 runs 14 residues. The CDR3 reads CASSLQDSYNEQFF. The CDR3 nucleotides read TGTGCCAGCAGCTTACAAGACAGCTACAATGAGCAGTTCTTC.

This clone occurred many times. This chain links TRBV23-1 with TRBJ2-7; 7 bases align to TRBD1. TRBV23-1 is labeled an ORF, and its function is uncertain. This CDR3 has 14 amino acids. With 4 bases clipped from V and 0 bases from J, the junction kept 3 bases outside the gene matches. The CDR3 sequence: CASSPGQLSYEQYF. CDR3 nucleotide sequence: TGCGCCAGCAGTCCGGGACAGCTCTCCTACGAGCAGTACTTC.